This T cell receptor (beta chain) was identified in a study of OX40 agonist ivuxolimab in advanced cancers. Only in-frame clones appear in the TCRdb table, and some are missing; sequencing was by immunoSEQ multiplex PCR. The sample holds under 90,000 clones, roughly 80% seen once. The length of the CDR3 is 15 residues. Deletions cut 6 bases from V and 0 bases from J, with 15 bases between. CDR1 and CDR2 from the germline V gene are SNHLY and FYNNEI. The investigators sampled blood at baseline, at cycle 4 day 1, and at cycle 7 day 1. Study conclusions and caveats: The work left the antigen specificity of expanded peripheral T cells undetermined.

This clone was recorded only once. No antigen is known for it. The receptor was derived from an adult with an advanced solid tumor such as melanoma, head and neck, liver or kidney cancer. The starting material was CD4+ or CD8+ T cells sorted from blood, obtained in a trial of the OX40 agonist ivuxolimab. The chain carries TRBV2 and TRBJ2-7; a weak D match, TRBD2 (6 bases). The CDR3 is CASSRGGMGSYEQYF. CDR3 nucleotides: TGTGCCAGCAGCCGAGGAGGGATGGGCTCCTACGAGCAGTACTTC.